This T cell receptor beta chain was sequenced for a study of CD8 T cells in Susac syndrome (dated by TCRdb to 2018 to 2020). In the study overall: Of the Susac syndrome patients who were sequenced, 8 or 9 were in clinical remission while 5 or 6 had clinically active disease. At the time of blood withdrawal, Susac syndrome patients were either therapy-naive, taking corticosteroids (with some also receiving IVIg), or on IVIg alone. The study used repertoire sequencing to test whether antigen drove CD8+ T cell activation and differentiation in Susac syndrome. The clonality of the CD8+ T cell repertoire was compared across approximately 11 healthy donors, some 14 Susac syndrome patients and under 18 multiple sclerosis patients. Results and caveats for the whole study, not just this receptor: Clonal expansion was observed in Susac syndrome CD8+ repertoires, with the highest expansion in CD8+ TEMRA cells and greater expansion in clinically active than in remitting patients. In the total CD8+ and CD8+ TEMRA repertoires, over 15 and five Susac-specific public clones, respectively, were identified. The study acknowledged that relatively few individuals were included in the TCR sequencing and HLA analysis.

RNA was extracted with the RNeasy kit and roughly 0.45 to 1 ug was reverse transcribed using random hexamers. TCR beta CDR3 regions were amplified with the immunoSEQ multiplex PCR assay covering 54 Vbeta and 13 Jbeta segments. To correct PCR amplification bias, a synthetic template baseline was used for both primer optimization and computational correction. The study's own analysis went as follows. Reads were assigned to V, D and J genes according to IMGT and analyzed in immunoSEQ Analyzer, with only productive sequences retained. To calculate clonality, Shannon entropy was normalized by log2 of the number of productive unique sequences and then subtracted from one. For each patient and control, public and private clones were evaluated among the 100 most prevalent clones. Clones were defined as Susac-specific if absent from the healthy and MS cohorts, from 1052 published viral clones and from other ImmuneACCESS disease sequences. The public reads were reanalyzed by TCRdb: fastp trimming at Q25, MiXCR alignment, in-frame beta chains only. Rows with one shared CDR3 protein collapse into an entry with the most common genes and DNA. The authors' filters were not applied to this entry. Here the sample has about 130,000 distinct CDR3 sequences; approximately 96% occur a single time. The top ten clonotypes cover around 0.2% of the sample.

V and J are trimmed by 8 bases and 8 bases, and the gene matches miss 11 bases of the junction. The CDR3 measures 13 amino acids from cysteine to phenylalanine. CDR3 DNA only is kept here, 39 bases in frame from base 1. The germline V gene (reference sequence) sets CDR1 to GTSNPN and CDR2 to SVGIG. Peripheral blood CD8+ and CD4+ T cells from healthy donors, Susac syndrome patients and multiple sclerosis patients were profiled by high-throughput TCR beta sequencing. The Susac syndrome patients fulfilled recently defined diagnostic criteria for definite or probable disease. Bulk CD8+ and CD4+ T cells were purified magnetically by negative isolation, whereas CD8+ TEMRA cells were enriched by FACS. Blood was collected in EDTA tubes and processed within 24 hours, with PBMCs isolated through density gradient centrifugation. PBMCs intended for TCR sequencing were cryopreserved in liquid nitrogen and thawed later in a water bath at 37 degrees C. A purity of at least 90% was achieved for sorted or isolated CD4+, CD8+ and CD8+ TEMRA cells.

Points on this clonotype: The clone's antigen remains unknown. The sample holds no much larger clone one base away, and base qualities are not on file.

The receptor chain draws on TRBV30 and TRBJ1-5; 8 middle bases align to TRBD1. The specimen sequenced was CD8+ T cells from PBMCs. The clonotype was recovered from a human donor with Susac syndrome. At the DNA level, the sequence is TGTGCCGGGACTTCAGGGGGCTCAGAGCCCCAGCATTTT. Translated, it gives CAGTSGGSEPQHF.